This is a list of T cell receptor beta chains from one sample in a study of CD8 T cells in Susac syndrome. TCRdb re-derived calls from the immunoSEQ multiplex PCR reads in MiXCR, one entry per CDR3 protein. The sample includes about 80,000 distinct CDR3 sequences, 94% of them seen just once. Source material: CD8+ T cells from PBMCs. Every receptor here comes from a human donor with Susac syndrome. Each CDR3 is given with its conserved first and last residue. A D gene is named only where the DNA matches it firmly. Where a row states a size, it is once, few, many or the class of an expanded clone; other rows omit it.

V gene	J gene	clone size	D gene	CDR3 protein	CDR3 DNA
TRBV10-3	TRBJ2-7	-	-	CAISEGYEQYF	TGTGCCATCAGTGAAGGGTACGAGCAGTACTTC
TRBV5-1	TRBJ2-3	-	-	CASSPLVAPATDTQYF	TGCGCCAGCAGCCCCCTAGTTGCTCCCGCCACAGATACGCAGTATTTT
TRBV2	TRBJ1-1	-	-	CASSEQGHTEAFF	TGTGCCAGCAGTGAACAGGGACACACTGAAGCTTTCTTT
TRBV30	TRBJ2-2	-	-	CAWSTTGSGELFF	TGTGCCTGGAGTACAACAGGGTCAGGGGAGCTGTTTTTT
TRBV21-1	TRBJ1-2	-	-	CARDRGGYGYTF	TGTGCCAGGGACAGGGGTGGCTATGGCTACACCTTC
TRBV7-9	TRBJ2-5	-	-	CASSIRGSYQETQYF	TGTGCCAGCAGCATAAGGGGTTCGTACCAAGAGACCCAGTACTTC
TRBV7-8	TRBJ2-5	once	TRBD1	CASSLYDRGETQYF	TGTGCCAGCAGCTTATACGACAGGGGAGAGACCCAGTACTTC
TRBV11-2	TRBJ2-7	-	-	CASSPQVGGRPPYEQYF	TGTGCCAGCAGCCCTCAAGTGGGGGGAAGACCCCCCTACGAGCAGTACTTC
TRBV24-1	TRBJ2-1	-	TRBD2	CATSDLREGLEQFF	TGTGCCACCAGTGATTTGCGGGAGGGCCTCGAGCAGTTCTTC
TRBV30	TRBJ1-1	once	-	CAWSVAEWTEAFF	TGTGCCTGGAGTGTTGCGGAATGGACTGAAGCTTTCTTT
TRBV2	TRBJ2-2	-	-	CASEEAAIGELFF	TGTGCCAGCGAGGAAGCCGCCATTGGGGAGCTGTTTTTT
TRBV3-1	TRBJ1-1	-	TRBD1	CASSQDLPGGMNTEAFF	TGTGCCAGCAGCCAAGATCTCCCAGGGGGGATGAACACTGAAGCTTTCTTT
TRBV3-1	TRBJ2-7	-	-	CASSQFLGENYEQYF	TGTGCCAGCAGCCAGTTCTTGGGGGAGAACTACGAGCAGTACTTC
TRBV7-2	TRBJ2-1	few	-	CASSFTDAHNEQFF	TGTGCCAGCAGCTTCACGGACGCTCACAATGAGCAGTTCTTC
TRBV18	TRBJ1-5	-	TRBD1	CASSTTGGSQPQHF	TGTGCCAGCTCAACAACAGGGGGCAGTCAGCCCCAGCATTTT
TRBV7-9	TRBJ2-3	once	TRBD2	CQVLAGTRSTDTQYF	TGTCAGGTGCTAGCGGGAACAAGGTCCACAGATACGCAGTATTTT
TRBV28	TRBJ2-3	-	-	CASSLAVGPDTQYF	TGTGCCAGCAGTTTGGCGGTGGGGCCGGATACGCAGTATTTT
TRBV9	TRBJ2-3	-	-	CASSVEGYTDTQYF	TGTGCCAGCAGCGTAGAGGGCTACACAGATACGCAGTATTTT
TRBV29-1	TRBJ2-7	-	-	CSVEDPRGTYEQYF	TGCAGCGTTGAAGATCCTCGGGGTACCTACGAGCAGTACTTC
TRBV7-2	TRBJ1-1	-	TRBD1	CASSLAGQGMNTEAFF	TGTGCCAGCAGCTTAGCGGGACAGGGTATGAACACTGAAGCTTTCTTT
TRBV15	TRBJ2-1	-	TRBD2	CATSRDSGNNKQFF	TGTGCCACCAGCAGAGATAGCGGGAACAATAAGCAGTTCTTC
TRBV20-1	TRBJ2-2	-	TRBD2	CSARAPSGGDTGELFF	TGCAGTGCGCGAGCCCCTAGCGGGGGGGACACCGGGGAGCTGTTTTTT